This T cell receptor beta chain is drawn from a study of cytomegalovirus exposure and HLA in healthy donors. CDR1 is SGHRS, CDR2 YFSETQ, per germline. The CDR3 loop spans 17 amino acids. Trimming took off 4 bases at V and 5 bases at J, with 21 bases between the two ends. The PCR used 60 Vbeta and 13 Jbeta primers. This table comes from immunoSEQ multiplex PCR, and its TCRdb copy is limited to in-frame clones, with some not included. The specimen's table records tens of thousands of clones. Study-level findings and limits: Productive rates of about 87% or about 30% were seen for most TCR beta V segments in an earlier analysis. When a later analysis compared HLA-associated TCR beta chains with equally common others, the HLA-associated chains turned out to be more clonally expanded and to have lower generation probabilities.

As to this clone: What it binds is not known.

The V call is TRBV5-1, the J call TRBJ2-2; possible D gene TRBD2, 6 bases. The sequencing input was PBMCs. The TCR was taken from a woman aged 40 to 49 in good health and CMV-seronegative. The CDR3 reads CASSAGSNTGPTGELFF. Here the CDR3 DNA reads TGCGCCAGCAGCGCGGGGTCGAACACCGGTCCAACCGGGGAGCTGTTTTTT.